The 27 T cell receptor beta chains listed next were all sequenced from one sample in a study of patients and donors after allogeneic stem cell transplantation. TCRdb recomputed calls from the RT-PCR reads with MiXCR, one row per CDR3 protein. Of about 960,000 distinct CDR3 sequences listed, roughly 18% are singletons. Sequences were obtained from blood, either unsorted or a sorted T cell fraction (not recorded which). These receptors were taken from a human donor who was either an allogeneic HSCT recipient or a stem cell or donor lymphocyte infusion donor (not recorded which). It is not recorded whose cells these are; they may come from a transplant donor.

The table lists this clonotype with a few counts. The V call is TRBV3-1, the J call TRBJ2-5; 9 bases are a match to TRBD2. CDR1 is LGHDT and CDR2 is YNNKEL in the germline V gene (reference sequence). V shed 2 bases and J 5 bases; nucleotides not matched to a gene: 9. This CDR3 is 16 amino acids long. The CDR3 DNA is TGTGCCAGCAGCCAACGTCGGGCGGGGGGGAGTGAGACCCAGTACTTC. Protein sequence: CASSQRRAGGSETQYF.

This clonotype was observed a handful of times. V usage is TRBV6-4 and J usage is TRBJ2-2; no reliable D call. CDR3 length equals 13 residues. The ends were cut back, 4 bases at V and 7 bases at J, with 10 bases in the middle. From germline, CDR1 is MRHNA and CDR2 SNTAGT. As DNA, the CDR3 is TGTGCCAGCAGTGCCGACTGGGGCGGGGAGCTGTTTTTT. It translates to CASSADWGGELFF.

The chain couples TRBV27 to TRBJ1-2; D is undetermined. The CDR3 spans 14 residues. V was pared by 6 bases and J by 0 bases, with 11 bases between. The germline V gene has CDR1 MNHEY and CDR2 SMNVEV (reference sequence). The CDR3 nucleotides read TGTGCCAGCAGGAGGCCCGAACCTAACTATGGCTACACCTTC. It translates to CASRRPEPNYGYTF.

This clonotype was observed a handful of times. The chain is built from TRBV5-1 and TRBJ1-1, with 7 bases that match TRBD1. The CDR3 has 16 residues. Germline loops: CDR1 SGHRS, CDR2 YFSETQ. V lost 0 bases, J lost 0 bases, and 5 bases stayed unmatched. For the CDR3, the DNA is TGCGCCAGCAGCTTGGTGACAGGGCGGATGAACACTGAAGCTTTCTTT. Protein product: CASSLVTGRMNTEAFF.

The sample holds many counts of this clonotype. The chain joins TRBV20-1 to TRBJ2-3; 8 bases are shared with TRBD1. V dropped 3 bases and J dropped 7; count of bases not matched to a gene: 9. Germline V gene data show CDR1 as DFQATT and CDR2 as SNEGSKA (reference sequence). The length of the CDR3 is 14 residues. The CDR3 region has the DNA TGCAGTGCTAGTAAAGGACAGGGTAGCAATACGCAGTATTTT. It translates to CSASKGQGSNTQYF.

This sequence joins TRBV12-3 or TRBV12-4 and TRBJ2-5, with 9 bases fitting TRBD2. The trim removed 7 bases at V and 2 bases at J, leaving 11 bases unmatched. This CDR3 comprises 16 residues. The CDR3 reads CASTLGASGIQETQYF. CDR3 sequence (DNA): TGTGCCAGCACCCTGGGGGCTAGCGGGATTCAAGAGACCCAGTACTTC.

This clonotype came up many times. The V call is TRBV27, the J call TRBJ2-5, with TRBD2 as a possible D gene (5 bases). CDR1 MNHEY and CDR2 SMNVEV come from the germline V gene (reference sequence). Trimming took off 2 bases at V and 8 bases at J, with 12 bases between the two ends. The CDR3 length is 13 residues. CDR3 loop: CASSLEGRGTQYF. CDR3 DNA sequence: TGTGCCAGCAGTTTAGAGGGAAGAGGAACCCAGTACTTC.

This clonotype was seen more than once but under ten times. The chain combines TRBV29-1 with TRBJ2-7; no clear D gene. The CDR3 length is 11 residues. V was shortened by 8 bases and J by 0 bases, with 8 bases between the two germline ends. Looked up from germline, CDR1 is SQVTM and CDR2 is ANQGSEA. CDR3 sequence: CSYRVSYEQYF. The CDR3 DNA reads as TGCAGCTACCGGGTCTCCTACGAGCAGTACTTC.

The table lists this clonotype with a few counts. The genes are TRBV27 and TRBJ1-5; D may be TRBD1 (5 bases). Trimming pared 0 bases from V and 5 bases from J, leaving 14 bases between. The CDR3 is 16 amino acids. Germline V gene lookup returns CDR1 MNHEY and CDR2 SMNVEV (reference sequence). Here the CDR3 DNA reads TGTGCCAGCAGTTTATCGGGCAGGGACGAGGATCAGCCCCAGCATTTT. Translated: CASSLSGRDEDQPQHF.

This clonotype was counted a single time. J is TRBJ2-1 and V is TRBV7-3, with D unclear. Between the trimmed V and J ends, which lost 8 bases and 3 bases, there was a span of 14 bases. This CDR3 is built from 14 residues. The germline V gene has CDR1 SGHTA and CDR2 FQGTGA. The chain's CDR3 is CASGLGNSYNEQFF. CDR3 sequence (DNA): TGTGCCAGCGGATTGGGGAATAGCTACAATGAGCAGTTCTTC.

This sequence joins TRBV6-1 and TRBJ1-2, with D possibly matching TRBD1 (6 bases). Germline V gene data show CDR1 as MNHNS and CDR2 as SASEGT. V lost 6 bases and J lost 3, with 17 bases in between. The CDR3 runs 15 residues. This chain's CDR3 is CASRTIGGTDYGYTF. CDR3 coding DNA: TGTGCCAGCAGAACAATTGGGGGCACGGACTATGGCTACACCTTC.

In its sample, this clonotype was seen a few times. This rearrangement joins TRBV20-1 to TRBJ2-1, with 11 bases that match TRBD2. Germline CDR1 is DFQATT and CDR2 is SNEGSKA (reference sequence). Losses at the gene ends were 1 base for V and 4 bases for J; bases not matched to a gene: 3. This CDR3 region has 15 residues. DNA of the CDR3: TGCAGTGCTAGAGGGACTAGCGGGCTTTACAATGAGCAGTTCTTC. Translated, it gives CSARGTSGLYNEQFF.

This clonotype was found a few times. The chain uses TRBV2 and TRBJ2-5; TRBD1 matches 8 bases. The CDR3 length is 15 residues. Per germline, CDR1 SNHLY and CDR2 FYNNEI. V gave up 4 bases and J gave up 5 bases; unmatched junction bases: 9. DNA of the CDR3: TGTGCCAGCAGTGCTAAGCGGACAGGGCTGGAGACCCAGTACTTC. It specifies CASSAKRTGLETQYF.

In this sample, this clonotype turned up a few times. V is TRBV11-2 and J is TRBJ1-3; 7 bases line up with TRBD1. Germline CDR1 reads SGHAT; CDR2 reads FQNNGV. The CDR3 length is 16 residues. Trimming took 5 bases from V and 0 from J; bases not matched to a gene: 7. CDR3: CASSPPGQSSGNTIYF. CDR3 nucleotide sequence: TGTGCCAGCAGCCCCCCGGGACAGAGCTCTGGAAACACCATATATTTT. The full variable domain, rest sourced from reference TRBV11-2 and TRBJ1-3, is EAGVAQSPRYKIIEKRQSVAFWCNPISGHATLYWYQQILGQGPKLLIQFQNNGVVDDSQLPKDRFSAERLKGVDSTLKIQPAKLEDSAVYLCASSPPGQSSGNTIYFGEGSWLTVV.

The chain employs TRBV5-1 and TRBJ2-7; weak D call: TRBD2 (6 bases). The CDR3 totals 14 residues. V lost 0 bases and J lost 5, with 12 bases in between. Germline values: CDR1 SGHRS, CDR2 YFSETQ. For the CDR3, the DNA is TGCGCCAGCAGCTTGGGGGACTGGGGCCACGAGCAGTACTTC. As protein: CASSLGDWGHEQYF. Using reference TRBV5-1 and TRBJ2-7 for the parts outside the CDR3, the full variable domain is KAGVTQTPRYLIKTRGQQVTLSCSPISGHRSVSWYQQTPGQGLQFLFEYFSETQRNKGNFPGRFSGRQFSNSRSEMNVSTLELGDSALYLCASSLGDWGHEQYFGPGTRLTVT.

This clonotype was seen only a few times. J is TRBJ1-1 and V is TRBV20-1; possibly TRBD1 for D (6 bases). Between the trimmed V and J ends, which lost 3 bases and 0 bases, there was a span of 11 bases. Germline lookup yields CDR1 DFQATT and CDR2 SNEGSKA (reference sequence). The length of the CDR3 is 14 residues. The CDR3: CSASQGSMNTEAFF. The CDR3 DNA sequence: TGCAGTGCTAGCCAGGGGTCTATGAACACTGAAGCTTTCTTT.

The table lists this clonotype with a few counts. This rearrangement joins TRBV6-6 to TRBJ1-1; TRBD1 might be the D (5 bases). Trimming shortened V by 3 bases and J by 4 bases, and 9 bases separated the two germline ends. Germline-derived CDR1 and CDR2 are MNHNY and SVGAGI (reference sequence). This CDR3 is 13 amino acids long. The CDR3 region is CASSYLGVTEAFF. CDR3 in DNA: TGTGCCAGCAGTTATTTAGGGGTCACTGAAGCTTTCTTT.

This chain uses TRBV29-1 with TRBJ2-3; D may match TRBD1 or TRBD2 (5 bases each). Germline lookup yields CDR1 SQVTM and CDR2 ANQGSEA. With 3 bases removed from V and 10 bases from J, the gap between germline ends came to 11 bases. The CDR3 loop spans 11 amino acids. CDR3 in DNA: TGCAGCGTTGAGAATGGGGGAGCGCAGTATTTT. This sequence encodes CSVENGGAQYF.

The CDR3 spells CASSSMARGKHGYTF. DNA for the CDR3: TGTGCCAGCAGTTCGATGGCAAGGGGGAAGCATGGCTACACCTTC. The rearrangement joins TRBV6-5 to TRBJ1-2; weak D call: TRBD1 (6 bases). Trimming took off 4 bases at V and 6 bases at J, with 18 bases between the two ends. The CDR3 sequence is 15 residues long. The germline CDR1 and CDR2 sequences are MNHEY and SVGAGI.

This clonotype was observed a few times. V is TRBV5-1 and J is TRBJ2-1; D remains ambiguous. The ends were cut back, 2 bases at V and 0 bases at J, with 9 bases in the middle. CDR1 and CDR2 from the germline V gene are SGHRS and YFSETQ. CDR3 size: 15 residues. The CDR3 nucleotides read TGCGCCAGCAGCTTAACCACTCCCTCCTACAATGAGCAGTTCTTC. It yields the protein CASSLTTPSYNEQFF.

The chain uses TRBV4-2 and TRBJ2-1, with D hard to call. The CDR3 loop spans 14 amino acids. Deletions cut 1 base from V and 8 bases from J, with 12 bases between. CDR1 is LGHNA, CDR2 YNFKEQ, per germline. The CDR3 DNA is TGTGCCAGCAGCCAAGCTTTAGGCAGCCATGAGCAGTTCTTC. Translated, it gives CASSQALGSHEQFF.

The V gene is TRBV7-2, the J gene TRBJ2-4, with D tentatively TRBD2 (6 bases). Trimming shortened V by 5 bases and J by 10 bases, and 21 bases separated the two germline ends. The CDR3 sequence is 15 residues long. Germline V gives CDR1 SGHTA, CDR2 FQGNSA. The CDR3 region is CASSRAGTRERIQYF. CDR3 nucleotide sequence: TGTGCCAGCAGCCGGGCTGGCACCCGGGAGAGGATTCAGTACTTC.

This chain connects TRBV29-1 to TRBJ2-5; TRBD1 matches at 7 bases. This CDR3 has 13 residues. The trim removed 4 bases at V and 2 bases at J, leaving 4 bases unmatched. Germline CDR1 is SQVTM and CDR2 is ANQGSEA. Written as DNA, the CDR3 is TGCAGCGTTGTGTCACAGGGGCAAGAGACCCAGTACTTC. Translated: CSVVSQGQETQYF.

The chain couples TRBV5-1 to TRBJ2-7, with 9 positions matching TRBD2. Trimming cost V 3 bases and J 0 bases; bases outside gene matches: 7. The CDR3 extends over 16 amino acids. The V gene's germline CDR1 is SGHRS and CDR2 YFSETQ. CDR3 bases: TGCGCCAGCAGCTACCCGTCAGCGGGGGGCTCCTACGAGCAGTACTTC. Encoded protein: CASSYPSAGGSYEQYF.

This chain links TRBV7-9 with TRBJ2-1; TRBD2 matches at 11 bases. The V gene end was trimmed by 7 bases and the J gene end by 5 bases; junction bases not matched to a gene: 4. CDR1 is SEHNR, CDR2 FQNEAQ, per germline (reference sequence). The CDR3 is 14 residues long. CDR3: CASNSGGANNEQFF. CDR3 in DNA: TGTGCCAGCAATAGCGGGGGGGCCAACAATGAGCAGTTCTTC.

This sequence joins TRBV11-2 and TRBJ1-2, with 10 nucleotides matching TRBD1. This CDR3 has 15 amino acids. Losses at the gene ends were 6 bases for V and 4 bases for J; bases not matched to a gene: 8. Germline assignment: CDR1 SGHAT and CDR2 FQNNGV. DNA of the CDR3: TGTGCCAGCAGGCCTTCCGGACAGGGGGTCTATGGCTACACCTTC. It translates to CASRPSGQGVYGYTF.

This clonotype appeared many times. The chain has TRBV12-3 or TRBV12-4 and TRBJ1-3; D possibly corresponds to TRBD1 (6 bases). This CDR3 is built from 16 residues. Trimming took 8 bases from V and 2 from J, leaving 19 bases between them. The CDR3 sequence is CASRFGQIVAGNTIYF. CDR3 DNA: TGTGCCAGCCGATTTGGACAGATTGTTGCTGGAAACACCATATATTTT.